This passage covers 23 T cell receptor beta chains from one sample sequenced in a study of blood T cell repertoires in COVID-19. Using immunoSEQ multiplex PCR, the repertoire was profiled, and TCRdb retains in-frame clones only, with some absent. The sample shows approximately 37,000 clones, approximately 88% of them seen only once. Sequencing used peripheral blood. The receptor source for this set is a woman in her 70s with acute or convalescent COVID-19.

The chain joins TRBV16 to TRBJ1-4; D unclear. Trimming left V 0 bases short and J 7 bases short, with 12 bases between. Looked up from germline, CDR1 is KGHSY and CDR2 is FQNENV. The length of the CDR3 is 15 residues. The CDR3 reads CASSQSYLAGEKLFF. The CDR3 nucleotides are TGTGCCAGCAGCCAATCGTACCTCGCGGGTGAAAAACTGTTTTTT.

This clone is a singleton in its sample. The chain combines TRBV18 with TRBJ2-2; 10 bases match TRBD2. Germline V lookup: CDR1 KGHSH, CDR2 LQKENI. V lost 0 bases to trimming and J lost 4 bases; unmatched junction nucleotides: 14. This CDR3 has 20 residues. CDR3 sequence reads: CASSPPGGLAAPGGTGELFF. Written as DNA, the CDR3 is TGTGCCAGCTCACCACCCGGCGGACTAGCGGCACCCGGCGGCACCGGGGAGCTGTTTTTT.

The chain recombines TRBV29-1 with TRBJ2-5, with no clear D. Trimming pared 2 bases from V and 7 bases from J, leaving 11 bases between. This CDR3 contains 12 residues. Looked up from germline, CDR1 is SQVTM and CDR2 is ANQGSEA. The DNA for the CDR3 is TGCAGCGTTGAAACTACGGTGGGGACCCAGTACTTC. Protein: CSVETTVGTQYF.

The chain links TRBV5-6 to TRBJ2-6; weak D call: TRBD1 (6 bases). Germline CDR1 reads SGHDT; CDR2 reads YYEEEE. The CDR3 is 17 amino acids. Trimming pared 1 base from V and 0 bases from J, leaving 11 bases between. CDR3 residues: CASSLYWGPSGANVLTF. The CDR3 nucleotides read TGTGCCAGCAGCTTGTACTGGGGGCCCTCTGGGGCCAACGTCCTGACTTTC.

J is TRBJ2-7 and V is TRBV7-9, with a weak D call TRBD1 (5 bases). The CDR3 covers 14 residues. Deletions cut 4 bases from V and 12 bases from J, with 22 bases between. Germline V gene data show CDR1 as SEHNR and CDR2 as FQNEAQ (reference sequence). Here the CDR3 reads CASSSSTATASWYV. The CDR3 region has the DNA TGTGCCAGCAGCTCCTCGACAGCGACTGCGAGTTGGTACGTC.

The chain combines TRBV7-8 with TRBJ1-2; 7 nucleotides match TRBD1. J was trimmed by 5 bases and V by 4 bases; bases with no gene match: 10. CDR1 SGHVS and CDR2 FQNEAQ come from the germline V gene. The CDR3 spans 15 residues. For the CDR3, the DNA is TGTGCCAGCAGCTCCGGACAGGTTCGAGGATATGGCTACACCTTC. Protein sequence: CASSSGQVRGYGYTF.

The chain combines TRBV7-8 with TRBJ1-5, with TRBD1 identical over 8 bases. V dropped 5 bases and J dropped 2; count of bases not matched to a gene: 17. Per the germline V gene, CDR1 is SGHVS and CDR2 is FQNEAQ. CDR3 length equals 19 residues. CDR3 nucleotides: TGTGCCAGCAGCACCGTCCCACCGGGACAGGCAATGGGCAATCAGCCCCAGCATTTT. This translates into CASSTVPPGQAMGNQPQHF.

This chain joins TRBV18 and TRBJ2-1, with TRBD1 matching 9 bases. The CDR3 length is 14 residues. V gave up 1 base and J gave up 10 bases; unmatched junction bases: 5. Germline V gene data show CDR1 as KGHSH and CDR2 as LQKENI. DNA for the CDR3: TGTGCCAGCTCACCACTGGGACAGGGCGGCGAGCAGTTCTTC. Translated: CASSPLGQGGEQFF.

The chain uses TRBV11-3 and TRBJ2-1; 9 positions agree with TRBD1. The CDR3 contains 16 residues. Germline V CDR1 and CDR2: SGHNT, YENEEA. V dropped 4 bases and J dropped 3; count of bases not matched to a gene: 7. DNA of the CDR3: TGTGCCAGCAGCTGGGATGGACAGGGGTTCTACAATGAGCAGTTCTTC. Protein product: CASSWDGQGFYNEQFF. The entire variable domain, with the rest obtained from reference TRBV11-3 and TRBJ2-1, is as follows: EAGVVQSPRYKIIEKKQPVAFWCNPISGHNTLYWYLQNLGQGPELLIRYENEEAVDDSQLPKDRFSAERLKGVDSTLKIQPAELGDSAVYLCASSWDGQGFYNEQFFGPGTRLTVL.

Only one count was recorded for this clone. This chain connects TRBV20-1 to TRBJ2-5; D is unresolved. This CDR3 region has 11 residues. V was trimmed by 1 base and J by 7 bases, leaving 7 bases between them. Per germline, CDR1 DFQATT and CDR2 SNEGSKA (reference sequence). CDR3 region: CSARVSGTQYF. The CDR3 region has the DNA TGCAGTGCTAGAGTATCGGGGACCCAGTACTTC.

The gene calls are TRBV2 and TRBJ2-2; the match to TRBD1 covers 11 bases. The CDR3 is made up of 14 amino acids. V shed 6 bases and J 6 bases; nucleotides not matched to a gene: 3. Germline CDR1 is SNHLY and CDR2 is FYNNEI. CDR3 coding DNA: TGTGCCAGCAGGGGACAGGGGGGATCCGGGGAGCTGTTTTTT. It translates to CASRGQGGSGELFF.

This clone was counted only a few times. This chain joins TRBV12-3 or TRBV12-4 and TRBJ1-6; D gene uncertain. The CDR3 length is 13 residues. Trimming took off 5 bases at V and 7 bases at J, with 9 bases between the two ends. CDR3 nucleotides: TGTGCCAGCAGTCGGGTTGAGAATTCACCCCTCCACTTT. This encodes CASSRVENSPLHF.

This clone has a single count. The CDR3 coding sequence is TGTGCCATCAGTGAGTCAGCAGGGGGGAACTATGGCTACACCTTC. Amino acid sequence: CAISESAGGNYGYTF. The chain links TRBV10-3 to TRBJ1-2; 7 bases map to TRBD1. Germline lookup yields CDR1 ENHRY and CDR2 SYGVKD. This CDR3 contains 15 residues. V gave up 0 bases and J gave up 2 bases; unmatched junction bases: 3.

The gene calls are TRBV2 and TRBJ2-5; tentatively, D is TRBD2 (6 bases). Germline assignment: CDR1 SNHLY and CDR2 FYNNEI. The CDR3 extends over 13 amino acids. Trimming took 11 bases from V and 6 from J, leaving 19 bases between them. CDR3 sequence: CALGGLGGKTQYF. The CDR3, as DNA: TGTGCCTTAGGAGGGTTAGGTGGGAAGACCCAGTACTTC.

This chain connects TRBV4-3 to TRBJ2-1, with 7 bases identical to TRBD2. The germline gives CDR1 LGHNA, CDR2 YSLEER. The trim removed 1 base at V and 10 bases at J, leaving 13 bases unmatched. The CDR3 runs 16 residues. The CDR3, as DNA: TGCGCCAGCAGCCAAGGCCTGACTAGCACCCCGAGGGAGCAGTTCTTC. It codes for CASSQGLTSTPREQFF.

The chain has TRBV11-3 and TRBJ2-5, with 11 bases identical to TRBD2. CDR1 and CDR2 from the germline V gene are SGHNT and YENEEA. The V gene end was trimmed by 6 bases and the J gene end by 4 bases; junction bases not matched to a gene: 13. The CDR3 spans 17 residues. The CDR3 loop is CASRSLGRLAGGETQYF. CDR3 DNA sequence: TGTGCCAGCAGGTCCTTAGGCCGGCTAGCGGGAGGAGAGACCCAGTACTTC.

The chain joins TRBV3-1 (or the pseudogene TRBV3-2) to TRBJ2-5; 12 nucleotides agree with TRBD2. This CDR3 contains 17 residues. With 1 base clipped from V and 2 bases from J, the junction kept 5 bases outside the gene matches. CDR1 and CDR2 from the germline V gene are LGHDT and YNNKEL (reference sequence). The CDR3: CASSQGRTSGEQETQYF. CDR3 in DNA: TGTGCCAGCAGCCAAGGCCGGACTAGCGGGGAACAAGAGACCCAGTACTTC.

This chain uses TRBV6-5 with TRBJ2-1; 9 positions match TRBD2. This CDR3 spans 13 amino acids. Trimming took 6 bases from V and 7 from J; bases not matched to a gene: 4. Germline assignment: CDR1 MNHEY and CDR2 SVGAGI. CDR3 region: CASRYSGSNEQFF. CDR3 nucleotides: TGTGCCAGCAGATATAGCGGGAGTAATGAGCAGTTCTTC.

This clone came up once. This chain's CDR3 is CASSYSMRARTYGYTF. The CDR3 DNA reads TGTGCCAGCAGTTACTCGATGAGGGCACGGACCTATGGCTACACCTTC. This chain connects TRBV6-5 to TRBJ1-2; D remains ambiguous. The ends were cut back, 0 bases at V and 4 bases at J, with 15 bases in the middle. The germline V gene encodes CDR1 MNHEY and CDR2 SVGAGI. The CDR3 sequence is 16 residues long.

The rearrangement links TRBV4-3 to TRBJ2-2; perhaps TRBD2 as D (5 bases). Germline CDR1 LGHNA, CDR2 YSLEER. Trimming cost V 0 bases and J 4 bases, with 15 bases left between them. The CDR3 runs 17 residues. CDR3 nucleotides: TGCGCCAGCAGCCAAGACCAAGGGAGAGGCGGCACCGGGGAGCTGTTTTTT. Encoded protein: CASSQDQGRGGTGELFF.

This sequence joins TRBV18 and TRBJ2-1, with TRBD1 as a possible D gene (6 bases). The CDR3 spans 17 residues. The germline V and J ends were trimmed by 2 bases and 0 bases, with 14 bases remaining between them. The V gene's germline CDR1 is KGHSH and CDR2 LQKENI. CDR3 protein: CASSPTRQVSSYNEQFF. The CDR3 coding sequence is TGTGCCAGCTCACCAACAAGACAGGTGAGCTCCTACAATGAGCAGTTCTTC.

This chain connects TRBV7-8 to TRBJ2-7; the match to TRBD1 covers 9 bases. Germline V gene sequence: CDR1 SGHVS, CDR2 FQNEAQ. The ends lost 1 base at V and 1 base at J; junction bases unmatched: 8. This CDR3 region has 17 residues. The DNA of the CDR3 is TGTGCCAGCAGCTTAGGGGGGACAGGGTTTTATTCCTACGAGCAGTACGTC. It translates to CASSLGGTGFYSYEQYV.

This rearrangement joins TRBV27 to TRBJ2-7; 9 nucleotides align to TRBD2. This CDR3 is built from 15 residues. Germline CDR1 is MNHEY and CDR2 is SMNVEV (reference sequence). V lost 7 bases, J lost 9 bases, and 16 bases stayed unmatched. CDR3 sequence reads: CASICRAGGPEGQYV. The CDR3, as DNA: TGTGCCAGCATTTGTCGAGCGGGGGGACCCGAGGGGCAGTACGTC.